The rows below give T cell receptor beta chains drawn from one sample of a study of blood T cell repertoires in COVID-19. Profiled with immunoSEQ multiplex PCR; TCRdb holds only in-frame clones, not every one. The repertoire consists of around 270,000 clones, with around four fifths occurring once and the leading ten covering 4.2%. Sequenced: peripheral blood. All receptors derive from a man aged 60 to 75 with acute or convalescent COVID-19. CDR3s include the opening cysteine and the closing phenylalanine or tryptophan. A D gene is named only where the DNA matches it firmly. Only part of the rows carry a size: once, few, many, or a class if the clone is expanded.

>NA|TRBV4-2|TRBJ2-7|TRBD2
TGTGCCAGCAGCCAAGGTAGCGGGGTCGCCTACGAGCAGTACTTC
CASSQGSGVAYEQYF
>NA|TRBV9|TRBJ1-2|TRBD1
TGTGCCAGCAGCCTGGGACAGGGGAGGAACTATGGCTACACCTTC
CASSLGQGRNYGYTF
>NA|TRBV6-5|TRBJ2-1|TRBD2
TGTGCCAGCAGCGTGGGACTAGCGGGGGTCAATGAGCAGTTCTTC
CASSVGLAGVNEQFF
>NA|TRBV4-1|TRBJ2-7|TRBD2
TGCGCCAGCAGTCCGGGACTAGCGGGAACCTACGAGCAGTACTTC
CASSPGLAGTYEQYF
>few|TRBV24-1|TRBJ2-7|TRBD1
TGTGCCACCAGTGATTTGACAGGGGTTTCCTACGAGCAGTACTTC
CATSDLTGVSYEQYF
>NA|TRBV11-2|TRBJ2-7|NA
TGTGCCAGCAGCTTAGATACCTACGAGCAGTACTTC
CASSLDTYEQYF
>NA|TRBV5-1|TRBJ2-5|TRBD1
TGCGCCAGCAGCTTGGTCCCTGGGACAGGGGGCAGGGAGACCCAGTACTTC
CASSLVPGTGGRETQYF
>NA|TRBV6-5|TRBJ2-2|TRBD1
TGTGCCAGCAGTTGGACAGGGGGCACCGGGGAGCTGTTTTTT
CASSWTGGTGELFF
>NA|TRBV19|TRBJ2-2|TRBD2
TGTGCCAGTAGACGGACTAGCGCCAACACCGGGGAGCTGTTTTTT
CASRRTSANTGELFF
>NA|TRBV2|TRBJ2-5|TRBD2
TGTGCCAGCAGTGATCGGCTAGCGGGAGAAGAGACCCAGTACTTC
CASSDRLAGEETQYF
>NA|TRBV5-4|TRBJ2-1|TRBD2
TGTGCCAGCAGCTTGAGACTAGCGCGGGACGGGGAGCAGTTCTTC
CASSLRLARDGEQFF
>NA|TRBV29-1|TRBJ2-7|NA
TGCAGCGTTGAATTGGAGGGGAGCTCCTACGAGCAGTACTTC
CSVELEGSSYEQYF
>few|TRBV4-3|TRBJ2-3|NA
TGCGCCAGCAGCCAAGACGGGGTCAGCACAGATACGCAGTATTTT
CASSQDGVSTDTQYF
>NA|TRBV6-2/TRBV6-3|TRBJ1-2|NA
TGTGCCAGCAGTTACTCCCGGCAGGGCCTCCACAACTATGGCTACACCTTC
CASSYSRQGLHNYGYTF
>few|TRBV15|TRBJ2-7|NA
TGTGCCACCAGCAGAGCTCGTCCGGGGACTCGCGAGCAGTACTTC
CATSRARPGTREQYF
>NA|TRBV19|TRBJ1-5|NA
TGTGCCAGTAGCCGCCGGGATCCCGGGGTTGTTCAGCCCCAGCATTTT
CASSRRDPGVVQPQHF
>once|TRBV28|TRBJ1-6|NA
TGTGCCAGCAGGGAGTGGGGCGATAATTCACCCCTCCACTTT
CASREWGDNSPLHF
>NA|TRBV6-5|TRBJ1-4|TRBD1
TGTGCCAGCACCCCGGGACAGGGAAATGAAAAACTGTTTTTT
CASTPGQGNEKLFF
>once|TRBV28|TRBJ2-5|TRBD2
TGTGCCACCTCTCGTGGACTAGCGGGACAAGAGACCCAGTACTTC
CATSRGLAGQETQYF
>NA|TRBV28|TRBJ2-3|NA
TGTGCCAGCGGATACAGCGGGCTCCGGACTAGCACAGATACGCAGTATTTT
CASGYSGLRTSTDTQYF
>NA|TRBV11-2|TRBJ2-1|NA
TGTGCCAGCAGAATAGGAGGGGCAAATGAGCAGTTCTTC
CASRIGGANEQFF
>NA|TRBV5-3|TRBJ1-3|TRBD1
TGTGCCAGAAGGGAGAGACAGGGGACTCGCTCTGGAAACACCATATATTTT
CARRERQGTRSGNTIYF
>NA|TRBV15|TRBJ1-6|NA
TGTGCCACCAGCAGAGGCAGGAATTCACCCCTCCACTTT
CATSRGRNSPLHF
>NA|TRBV4-2|TRBJ2-2|TRBD2
TGTGCCAGCAGCCAAGAAGGGACTAGCGCCGGGGAGCTGTTTTTT
CASSQEGTSAGELFF
>NA|TRBV7-7|TRBJ2-7|TRBD2
TGTGCTAGCAGCCCTGGGAGGGGCGAGCAGTACTTC
CASSPGRGEQYF
>NA|TRBV10-3|TRBJ2-7|NA
TGTGCCATCAGAACGTCCCCGGGGGCCTACGAGCAGTACTTC
CAIRTSPGAYEQYF
>NA|TRBV11-2|TRBJ1-4|TRBD1
TGTGCCAGCAGCCCCCAGGGGGCGCCTAATGAAAAACTGTTTTTT
CASSPQGAPNEKLFF
>NA|TRBV28|TRBJ2-5|TRBD2
TGTGCCAGCAGTTTCTTGCGGGAGGGCCCTCAAGAGACCCAGTACTTC
CASSFLREGPQETQYF
>NA|TRBV10-1|TRBJ2-5|NA
TGCGCCAGCAGTGAAATGCCGCGGCTAGTGGAGACCCAGTACTTC
CASSEMPRLVETQYF